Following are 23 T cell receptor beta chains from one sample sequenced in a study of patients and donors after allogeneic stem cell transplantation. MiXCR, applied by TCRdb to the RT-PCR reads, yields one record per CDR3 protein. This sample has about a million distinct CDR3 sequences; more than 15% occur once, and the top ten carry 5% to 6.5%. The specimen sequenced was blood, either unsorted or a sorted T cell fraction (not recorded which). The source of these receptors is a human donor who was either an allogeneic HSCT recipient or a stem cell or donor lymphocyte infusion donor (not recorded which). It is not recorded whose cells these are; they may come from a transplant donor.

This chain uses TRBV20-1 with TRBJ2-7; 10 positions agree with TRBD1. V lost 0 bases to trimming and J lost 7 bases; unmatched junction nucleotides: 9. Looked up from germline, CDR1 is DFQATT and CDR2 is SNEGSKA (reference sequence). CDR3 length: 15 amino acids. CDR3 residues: CSARDPRQGAGEQYF. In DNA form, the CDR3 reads TGCAGTGCTAGAGATCCTAGACAGGGGGCGGGTGAGCAGTACTTC.

The CDR3 DNA follows: TGTGCCTGGAGTGGGCAGGGAGGAATCACTGAAGCTTTCTTT. It is translated as CAWSGQGGITEAFF. V and J are TRBV30 and TRBJ1-1; the D gene is possibly TRBD1 (5 bases). The CDR3 consists of 14 residues. CDR1 GTSNPN and CDR2 SVGIG come from the germline V gene (reference sequence). V lost 1 base and J 4 bases, leaving 13 bases between the germline ends.

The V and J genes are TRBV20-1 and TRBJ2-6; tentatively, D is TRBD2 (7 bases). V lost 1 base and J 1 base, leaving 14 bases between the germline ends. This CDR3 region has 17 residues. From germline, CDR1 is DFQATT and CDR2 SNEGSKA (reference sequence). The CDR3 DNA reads TGCAGTGCTAGAGTCCAGGGGCGGGGGTCTGGGGCCAACGTCCTGACTTTC. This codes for CSARVQGRGSGANVLTF.

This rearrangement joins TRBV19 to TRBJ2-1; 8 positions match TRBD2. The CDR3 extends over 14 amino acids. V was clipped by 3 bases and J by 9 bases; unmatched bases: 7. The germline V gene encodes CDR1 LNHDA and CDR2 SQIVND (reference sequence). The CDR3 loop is CASSMTGGPTEQFF. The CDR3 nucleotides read TGTGCCAGTAGTATGACGGGAGGGCCCACTGAGCAGTTCTTC.

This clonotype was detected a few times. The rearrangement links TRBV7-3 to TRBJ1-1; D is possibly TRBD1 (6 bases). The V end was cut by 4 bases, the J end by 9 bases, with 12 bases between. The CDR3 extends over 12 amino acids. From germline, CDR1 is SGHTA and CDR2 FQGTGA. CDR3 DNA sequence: TGTGCCAGCAGCTCGGGAGGGGGGCAAGCTTTCTTT. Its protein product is CASSSGGGQAFF.

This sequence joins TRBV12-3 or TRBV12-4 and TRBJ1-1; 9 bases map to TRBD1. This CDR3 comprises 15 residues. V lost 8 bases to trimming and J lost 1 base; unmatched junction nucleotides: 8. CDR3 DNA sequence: TGTGCCAGCTTCGAGACGGGACAGGGGAACACTGAAGCTTTCTTT. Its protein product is CASFETGQGNTEAFF.

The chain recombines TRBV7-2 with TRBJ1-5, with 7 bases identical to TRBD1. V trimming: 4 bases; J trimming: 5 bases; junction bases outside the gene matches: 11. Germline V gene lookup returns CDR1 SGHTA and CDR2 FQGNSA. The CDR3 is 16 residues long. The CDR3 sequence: CASSSPEDRRYQPQHF. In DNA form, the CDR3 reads TGTGCCAGCAGCTCCCCCGAGGACAGGCGGTATCAGCCCCAGCATTTT.

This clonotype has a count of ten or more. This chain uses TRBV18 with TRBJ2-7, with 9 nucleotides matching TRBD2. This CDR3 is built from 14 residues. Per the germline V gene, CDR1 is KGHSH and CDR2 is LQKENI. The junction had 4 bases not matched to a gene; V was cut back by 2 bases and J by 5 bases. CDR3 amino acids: CASSPTLAGDEQYF. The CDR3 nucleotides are TGTGCCAGCTCACCAACACTAGCGGGCGACGAGCAGTACTTC.

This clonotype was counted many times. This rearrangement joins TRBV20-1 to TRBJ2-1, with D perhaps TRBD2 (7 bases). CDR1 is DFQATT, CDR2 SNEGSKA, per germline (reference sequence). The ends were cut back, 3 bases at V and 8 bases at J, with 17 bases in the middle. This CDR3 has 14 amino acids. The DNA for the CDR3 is TGCAGTGCTAGTGAGGCGGGGGCTCGCTATGAGCAGTTCTTC. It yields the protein CSASEAGARYEQFF.

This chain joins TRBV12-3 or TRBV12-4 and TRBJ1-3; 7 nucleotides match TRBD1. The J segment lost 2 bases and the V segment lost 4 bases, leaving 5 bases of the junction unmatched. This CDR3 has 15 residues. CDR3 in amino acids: CASSSPGGAGNTIYF. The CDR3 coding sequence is TGTGCCAGCAGTTCACCAGGGGGTGCTGGAAACACCATATATTTT.

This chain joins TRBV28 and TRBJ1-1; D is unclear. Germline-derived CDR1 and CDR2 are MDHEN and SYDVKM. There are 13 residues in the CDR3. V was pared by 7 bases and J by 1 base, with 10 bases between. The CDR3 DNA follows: TGTGCCAGCAATCCAATGGAGAACACTGAAGCTTTCTTT. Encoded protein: CASNPMENTEAFF.

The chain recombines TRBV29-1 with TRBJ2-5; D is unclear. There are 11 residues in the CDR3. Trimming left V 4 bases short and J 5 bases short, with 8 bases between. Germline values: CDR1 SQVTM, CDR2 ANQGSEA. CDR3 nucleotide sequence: TGCAGCGTTGTTAGGGTGGAGACCCAGTACTTC. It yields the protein CSVVRVETQYF.

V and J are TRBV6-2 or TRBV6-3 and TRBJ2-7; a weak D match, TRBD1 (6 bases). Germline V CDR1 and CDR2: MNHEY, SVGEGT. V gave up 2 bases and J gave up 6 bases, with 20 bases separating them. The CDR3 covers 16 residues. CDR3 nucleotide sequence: TGTGCCAGCAGTTACCTCCGGACAGAGGCTTTTTTCGAGCAGTACTTC. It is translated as CASSYLRTEAFFEQYF.

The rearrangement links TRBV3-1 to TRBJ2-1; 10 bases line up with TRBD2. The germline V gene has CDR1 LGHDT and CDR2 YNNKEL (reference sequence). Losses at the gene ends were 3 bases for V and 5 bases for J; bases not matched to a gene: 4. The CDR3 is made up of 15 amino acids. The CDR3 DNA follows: TGTGCCAGCAGCCAGGGACTAGCGAGGAACAATGAGCAGTTCTTC. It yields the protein CASSQGLARNNEQFF.

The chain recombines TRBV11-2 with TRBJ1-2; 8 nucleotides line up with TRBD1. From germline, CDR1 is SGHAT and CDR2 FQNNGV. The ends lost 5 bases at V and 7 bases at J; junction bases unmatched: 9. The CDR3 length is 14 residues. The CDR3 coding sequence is TGTGCCAGCAGCCCCTTGACAGGGGCCTTTGGCTACACCTTC. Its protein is CASSPLTGAFGYTF.

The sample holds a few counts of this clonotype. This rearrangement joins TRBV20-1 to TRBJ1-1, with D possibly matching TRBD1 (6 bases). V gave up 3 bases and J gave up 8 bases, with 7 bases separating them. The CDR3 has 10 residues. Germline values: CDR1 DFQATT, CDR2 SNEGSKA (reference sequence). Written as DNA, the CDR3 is TGCAGTGCTAGCGACAGGGAAGCTTTCTTT. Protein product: CSASDREAFF.

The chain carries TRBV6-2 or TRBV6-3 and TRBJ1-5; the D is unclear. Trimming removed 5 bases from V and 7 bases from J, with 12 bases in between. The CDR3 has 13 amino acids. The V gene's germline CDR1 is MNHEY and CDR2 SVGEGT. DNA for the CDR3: TGTGCCAGCAGTAAACGAGAGAGGCAGCCCCAGCATTTT. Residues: CASSKRERQPQHF.

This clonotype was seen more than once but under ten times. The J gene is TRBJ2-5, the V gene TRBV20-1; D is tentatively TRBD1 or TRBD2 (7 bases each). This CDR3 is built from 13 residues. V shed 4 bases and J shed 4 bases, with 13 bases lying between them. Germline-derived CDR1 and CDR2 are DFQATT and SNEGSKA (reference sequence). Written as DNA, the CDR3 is TGCAGTGCTACAGACAGGGAGGGAGAGACCCAGTACTTC. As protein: CSATDREGETQYF.

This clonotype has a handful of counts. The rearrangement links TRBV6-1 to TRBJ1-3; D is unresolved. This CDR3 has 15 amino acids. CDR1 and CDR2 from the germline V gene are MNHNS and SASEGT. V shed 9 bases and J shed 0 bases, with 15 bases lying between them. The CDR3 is CASGIELASGNTIYF. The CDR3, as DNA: TGTGCCAGTGGGATAGAGTTGGCCTCTGGAAACACCATATATTTT.

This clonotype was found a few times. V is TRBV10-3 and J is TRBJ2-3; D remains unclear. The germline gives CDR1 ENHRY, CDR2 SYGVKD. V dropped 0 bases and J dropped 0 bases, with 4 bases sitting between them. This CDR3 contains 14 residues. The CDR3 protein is CAISESPSTDTQYF. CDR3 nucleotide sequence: TGTGCCATCAGTGAGTCCCCTAGCACAGATACGCAGTATTTT.

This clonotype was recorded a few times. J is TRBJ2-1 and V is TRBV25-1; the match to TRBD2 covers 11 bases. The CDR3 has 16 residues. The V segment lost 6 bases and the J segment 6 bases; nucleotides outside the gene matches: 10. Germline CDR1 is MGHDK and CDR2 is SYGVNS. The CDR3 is CASSEQTSGSSNEQFF. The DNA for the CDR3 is TGTGCCAGCAGCGAACAAACTAGCGGGAGCTCCAATGAGCAGTTCTTC.

CDR3 nucleotide sequence: TGTGCCAGCACCCTATCCGGGGGTAGCGGCACAGATACGCAGTATTTT. Its protein product is CASTLSGGSGTDTQYF. The rearrangement links TRBV7-9 to TRBJ2-3, with D possibly matching TRBD2 (6 bases). The CDR3 loop spans 16 amino acids. Deletions cut 7 bases from V and 1 base from J, with 18 bases between. In germline, CDR1 is SEHNR, CDR2 FQNEAQ (reference sequence).

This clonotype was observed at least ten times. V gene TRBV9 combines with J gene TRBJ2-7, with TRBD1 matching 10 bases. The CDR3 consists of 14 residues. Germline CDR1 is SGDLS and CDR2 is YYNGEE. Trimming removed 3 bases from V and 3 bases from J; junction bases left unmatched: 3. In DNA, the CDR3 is TGTGCCAGCAGCGACCGGGACAGGGGCTACGAGCAGTACTTC. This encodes CASSDRDRGYEQYF.